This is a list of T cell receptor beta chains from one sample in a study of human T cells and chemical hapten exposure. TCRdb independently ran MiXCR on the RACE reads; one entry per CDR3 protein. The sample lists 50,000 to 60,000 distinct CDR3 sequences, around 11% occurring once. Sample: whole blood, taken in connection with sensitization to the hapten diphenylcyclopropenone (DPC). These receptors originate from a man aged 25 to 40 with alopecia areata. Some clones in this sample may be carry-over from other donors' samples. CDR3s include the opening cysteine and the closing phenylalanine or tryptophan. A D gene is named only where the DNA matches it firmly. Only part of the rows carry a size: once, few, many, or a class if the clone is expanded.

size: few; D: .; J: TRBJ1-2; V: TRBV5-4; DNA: TGTGCCAGCAGCTTGGACATCTATGGCTACACCTTC; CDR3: CASSLDIYGYTF
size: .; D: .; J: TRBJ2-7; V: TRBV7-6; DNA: TGTGCCAGCAGCTCCCGAGGGACCCAATACGAGCAGTACTTC; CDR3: CASSSRGTQYEQYF
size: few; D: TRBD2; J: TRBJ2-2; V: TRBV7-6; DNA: TGTGCCAGCAGCCTAGTCCTAGCGGGGTCCTCCGGGGAGCTGTTTTTT; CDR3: CASSLVLAGSSGELFF
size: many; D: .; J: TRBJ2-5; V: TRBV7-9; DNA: TGTGCCAGCAGCCCTACCGACAGCCAAGAGACCCAGTACTTC; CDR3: CASSPTDSQETQYF
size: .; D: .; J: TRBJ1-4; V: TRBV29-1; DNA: TGCAGCGTTGACGGGGGGCAAGGTGAAAAACTGTTTTTT; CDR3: CSVDGGQGEKLFF
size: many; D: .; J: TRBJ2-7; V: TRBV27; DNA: TGTGCCAGCAGTCCCCCTGGGCCGACGCAGTACTTC; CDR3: CASSPPGPTQYF
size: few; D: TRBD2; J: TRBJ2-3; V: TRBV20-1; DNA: TGCAGTGCTAGAGAACTAGCGGGGTTCACAGATACGCAGTATTTT; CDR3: CSARELAGFTDTQYF
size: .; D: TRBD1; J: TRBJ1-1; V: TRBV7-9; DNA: TGTGCCAGCAGCCTCGACAGGGATGCTGAAGCTTTCTTT; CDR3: CASSLDRDAEAFF
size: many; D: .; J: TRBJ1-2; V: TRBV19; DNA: TGTGCCAGTAGTATAAGGTCTCAGGGTGAGGGCTACACCTTC; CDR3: CASSIRSQGEGYTF
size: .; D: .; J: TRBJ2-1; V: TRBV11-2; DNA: TGTGCCAGCAGCCAAGACCCGAATTACAATGAGCAGTTCTTC; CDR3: CASSQDPNYNEQFF
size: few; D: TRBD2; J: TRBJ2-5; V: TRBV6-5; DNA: TGTGCCAGCAGTTACGTACAATCAATAGCGGGGGAAGAGACCCAGTACTTC; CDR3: CASSYVQSIAGEETQYF
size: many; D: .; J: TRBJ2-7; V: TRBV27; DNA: TGTGCCAGCAGCTGGGGGGGACAGGCCGCCTACGAGCAGTACTTC; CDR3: CASSWGGQAAYEQYF
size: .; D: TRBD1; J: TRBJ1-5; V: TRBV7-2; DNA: TGTGCCAGCAGCACCTCACTGGGACAGGGAGGCAATCAGCCCCAGCATTTT; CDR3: CASSTSLGQGGNQPQHF
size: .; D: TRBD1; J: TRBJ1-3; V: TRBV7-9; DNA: TGTGCCAGCAGCTTCGGACAGGGGTCCTCTAGAAACACCATATATTTT; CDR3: CASSFGQGSSRNTIYF
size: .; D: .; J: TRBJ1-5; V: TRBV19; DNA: TGTGCCAGTAGTACCGTCGGAGGATATAGCAATCAGCCCCAGCATTTT; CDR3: CASSTVGGYSNQPQHF
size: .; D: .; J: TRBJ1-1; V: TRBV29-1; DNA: TGCAGCGTTAGTGTACTGTCCACTGAAGCTTTCTTT; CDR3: CSVSVLSTEAFF
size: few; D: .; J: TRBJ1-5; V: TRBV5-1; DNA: TGCGCCAGTATCCCGGCGGTCAAAGGGAGAGGCAATCAGCCCCAGCATTTT; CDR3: CASIPAVKGRGNQPQHF
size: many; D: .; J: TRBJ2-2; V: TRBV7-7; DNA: TGTGCTAGCAGCCGGGACAACACCGGGGAGCTGTTTTTT; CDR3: CASSRDNTGELFF
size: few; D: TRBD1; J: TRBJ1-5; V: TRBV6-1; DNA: TGTGCCAGCAGTCTGACCGGGACAGGGGGACGTCAGCCCCAGCATTTT; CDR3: CASSLTGTGGRQPQHF
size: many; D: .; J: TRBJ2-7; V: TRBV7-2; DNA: TGTGCCAGCAGCTTAGCTTCCTCCGAGCAGTACTTC; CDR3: CASSLASSEQYF
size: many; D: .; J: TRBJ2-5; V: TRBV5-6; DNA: TGTGCCAGCAGCTTAAGAACAGGGGAGACCCAGTACTTC; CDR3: CASSLRTGETQYF
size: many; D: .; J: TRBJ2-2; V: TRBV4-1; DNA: TGCGCCAGCAGCCAAGTCTACGGGGAGCTGTTTTTT; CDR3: CASSQVYGELFF
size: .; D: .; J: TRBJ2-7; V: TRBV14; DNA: TGTGCCAGCAGCCAAGGACTATTCACCGCCGAGCAGTACTTC; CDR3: CASSQGLFTAEQYF
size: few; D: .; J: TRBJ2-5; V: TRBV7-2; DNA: TGTGCCAGCGGGACCCCGGCCCAGTACTTC; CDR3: CASGTPAQYF
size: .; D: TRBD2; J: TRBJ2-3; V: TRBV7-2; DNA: TGTGCCAGCAGCCCTACGCCAGGGCAACAGACTAGCGGGGGGGTAGCAGATACGCAGTATTTT; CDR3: CASSPTPGQQTSGGVADTQYF
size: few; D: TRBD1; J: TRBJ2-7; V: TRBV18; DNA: TGTGCCAGCTCACTTCATACAGGGGGATTGAGCTCCTACGAGCAGTACTTC; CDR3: CASSLHTGGLSSYEQYF
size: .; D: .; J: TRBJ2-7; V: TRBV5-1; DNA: TGCGCCAGCAGCTTCTTGGCTGGCCCTAGCCCTTACGAGCAGTACTTC; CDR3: CASSFLAGPSPYEQYF
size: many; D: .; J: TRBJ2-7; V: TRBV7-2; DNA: TGTGCCAGCAGCTTAGGAGTAGGCTCCGCTAGGTACGAGCAGTACTTC; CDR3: CASSLGVGSARYEQYF
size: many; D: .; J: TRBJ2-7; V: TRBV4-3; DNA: TGCGCCAGCAGCCAAGATACCAGGGGCTCCGAGCAGTACTTC; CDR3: CASSQDTRGSEQYF
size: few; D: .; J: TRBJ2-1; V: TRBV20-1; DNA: TGCAGTGCTAGACCACGGAAAGGACAGGCGGCGGGAGCGCAGTTCTTC; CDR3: CSARPRKGQAAGAQFF
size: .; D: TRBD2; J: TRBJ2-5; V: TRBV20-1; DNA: TGCAGTGCTACGCCGACTAGCGGGGTAGAGACCCAGTACTTC; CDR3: CSATPTSGVETQYF
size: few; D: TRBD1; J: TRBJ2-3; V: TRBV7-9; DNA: TGTGCCAGCAGCACCGTCGACAGGGGCAACACAGATACGCAGTATTTT; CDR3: CASSTVDRGNTDTQYF
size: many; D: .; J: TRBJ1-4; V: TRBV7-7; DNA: TGTGCTAGCAGCCGACAGGAGAGAAATGAAAAACTGTTTTTT; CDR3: CASSRQERNEKLFF
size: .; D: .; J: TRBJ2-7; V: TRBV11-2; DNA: TGTGCCAGCCTATTTTGGGGGAGCTACGAGCAGTACTTC; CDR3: CASLFWGSYEQYF
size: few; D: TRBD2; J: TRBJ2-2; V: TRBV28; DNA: TGTGCCACAGAGCGGGGGGCCCACAACACCGGGGAGCTGTTTTTT; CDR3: CATERGAHNTGELFF
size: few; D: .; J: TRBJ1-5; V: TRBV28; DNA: TGTGCCAGCAGTTTATACAATCAGCCCCAGCATTTT; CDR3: CASSLYNQPQHF
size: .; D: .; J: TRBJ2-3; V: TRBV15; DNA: TGTGCCACCAGCAGAGGTTTCAAGGGACGGGACACAGATACGCAGTATTTT; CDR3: CATSRGFKGRDTDTQYF
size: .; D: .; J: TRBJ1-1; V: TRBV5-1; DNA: TGCGCCAGCAGTACATCCGGGCCCTTCACTGAAGCTTTCTTT; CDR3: CASSTSGPFTEAFF
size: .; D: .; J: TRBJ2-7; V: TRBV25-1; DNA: TGTGCCAGCAGTCGCGCCGGTTACTACGAGCAGTACTTC; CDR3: CASSRAGYYEQYF
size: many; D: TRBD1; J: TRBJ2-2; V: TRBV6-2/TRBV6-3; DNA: TGTGCCAGCAGTTACCCCCCCGGACAGGTCACCGGGGAGCTGTTTTTT; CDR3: CASSYPPGQVTGELFF
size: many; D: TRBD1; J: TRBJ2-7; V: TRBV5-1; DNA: TGCGCCAGCAGCTACACAGGGGGCTCAGGGGACGAGCAGTACTTC; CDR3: CASSYTGGSGDEQYF
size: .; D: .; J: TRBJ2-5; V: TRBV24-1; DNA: TGTGCCACCAGTGATTCAACCTCTCGGACCCAGTACTTC; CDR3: CATSDSTSRTQYF
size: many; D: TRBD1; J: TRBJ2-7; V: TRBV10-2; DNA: TGCGCCAGCAGTGGGGTTGGGGGACAGGGGCCCTACGAGCAGTACTTC; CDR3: CASSGVGGQGPYEQYF
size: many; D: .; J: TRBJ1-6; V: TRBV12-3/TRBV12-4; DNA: TGTGCCAGCAGTCCCCAGCAGAATTCACCCCTCCACTTT; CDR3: CASSPQQNSPLHF
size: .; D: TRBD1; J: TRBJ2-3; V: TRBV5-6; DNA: TGTGCCAGCAGCTTGCCGGGACAGGGTAGGGCAGATACGCAGTATTTT; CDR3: CASSLPGQGRADTQYF
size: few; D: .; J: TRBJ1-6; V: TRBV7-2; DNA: TGTGCCAGCAGCTTACTGGGGGCAGGGTCACCCCTCCACTTT; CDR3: CASSLLGAGSPLHF
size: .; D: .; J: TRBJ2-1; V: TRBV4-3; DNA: TGCGCCAGCAGCCAAGGGAGAAAGGCCCGCGATTACAATGAGCAGTTCTTC; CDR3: CASSQGRKARDYNEQFF
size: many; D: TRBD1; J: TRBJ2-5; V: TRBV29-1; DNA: TGCAGCGTCGCGTTAAGGGGGGACAGGGAGACCCAGTACTTC; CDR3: CSVALRGDRETQYF
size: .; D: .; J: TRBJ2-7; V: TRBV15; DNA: TGTGCCACCAGCAGAGGAGGGTGGAAGCAGTACTTC; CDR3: CATSRGGWKQYF
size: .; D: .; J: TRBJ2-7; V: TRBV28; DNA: TGTGCCAGCAGTCCTTCCGGGAGCGTCTACGAGCAGTACTTC; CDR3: CASSPSGSVYEQYF
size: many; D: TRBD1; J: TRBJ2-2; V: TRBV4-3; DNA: TGCGCCAGCAGCCAATACAGGGGGCGGGTCACCGGGGAGCTGTTTTTT; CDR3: CASSQYRGRVTGELFF
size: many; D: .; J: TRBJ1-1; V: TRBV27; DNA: TGTGCCAGCAGTTTATCCTGGGGATGGCGAGCTTTCTTT; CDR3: CASSLSWGWRAFF
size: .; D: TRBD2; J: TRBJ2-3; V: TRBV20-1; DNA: TGCAGTGCTATACTTGAAAGCGGGGTCACAGATACGCAGTATTTT; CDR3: CSAILESGVTDTQYF
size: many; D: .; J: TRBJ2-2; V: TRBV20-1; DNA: TGCAGCCAAATGGCCACCGGGGAGCTGTTTTTT; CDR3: CSQMATGELFF
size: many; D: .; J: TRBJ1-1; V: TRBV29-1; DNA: TGCAGCGTAGGTGGGGTCCTCTCGGGTTTCTTT; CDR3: CSVGGVLSGFF
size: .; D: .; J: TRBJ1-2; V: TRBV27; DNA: TGTGCCAGCAGTTCACAGGGCCGAACCTACTATGGCTACACCTTC; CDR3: CASSSQGRTYYGYTF
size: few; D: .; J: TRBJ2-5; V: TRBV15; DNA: TGTGCCACCAGCAGAGTTGGGACCCAGTACTTC; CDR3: CATSRVGTQYF